Following are 15 T cell receptor beta chains from one sample sequenced in a study of blood T cell repertoires in COVID-19. Profiled with immunoSEQ multiplex PCR; TCRdb holds only in-frame clones, not every one. Of 180,000 or so clones listed, under 85% were seen once; the top ten hold around 10%. The specimen was peripheral blood. These receptors were obtained from a woman of 80 years or more with acute or convalescent COVID-19.

This clone showed up just once. In DNA, the CDR3 is TGTGCCAGCAGCGTAGGCCCCCAGGGGGGCTATGGCTACACCTTC. Its translation: CASSVGPQGGYGYTF. V usage is TRBV9 and J usage is TRBJ1-2; 7 bases are a match to TRBD1. The CDR3 is 15 amino acids. Germline-derived CDR1 and CDR2 are SGDLS and YYNGEE. The V and J ends lost 0 bases and 4 bases, in that order; junction bases with no gene match: 6.

The V call is TRBV5-6, the J call TRBJ1-2, with a weak D call TRBD1 (5 bases). Germline CDR1 SGHDT, CDR2 YYEEEE. The CDR3 extends over 13 amino acids. Trimming removed 0 bases at V and 6 bases at J, with 9 bases between. The CDR3 DNA is TGTGCCAGCAGCTTGGGGCAGGGCCATGGCTACACCTTC. This codes for CASSLGQGHGYTF. The full variable domain, completed using reference TRBV5-6 and TRBJ1-2, is DAGVTQSPTHLIKTRGQQVTLRCSPKSGHDTVSWYQQALGQGPQFIFQYYEEEERQRGNFPDRFSGHQFPNYSSELNVNALLLGDSALYLCASSLGQGHGYTFGSGTRLTVV.

V and J are TRBV10-3 and TRBJ1-2, with D possibly being TRBD1 (5 bases). The CDR3 spans 16 residues. Per the germline V gene, CDR1 is ENHRY and CDR2 is SYGVKD. Trimming removed 0 bases from V and 4 bases from J, with 15 bases in between. The CDR3 nucleotides are TGTGCCATCAGTGAGTCGACTCCGGGGACTGCCTATGGCTACACCTTC. It codes for CAISESTPGTAYGYTF.

This sequence joins TRBV27 and TRBJ1-2, with a weak D call TRBD1 (6 bases). Deletions cut 2 bases from V and 8 bases from J, with 12 bases between. This CDR3 is 13 amino acids long. Germline loops: CDR1 MNHEY, CDR2 SMNVEV (reference sequence). The CDR3 DNA is TGTGCCAGCAGTTTAGACAGGATGGGAGGCTACACCTTC. Translating gives CASSLDRMGGYTF.

The chain uses TRBV7-8 and TRBJ1-1; D remains ambiguous. CDR1 SGHVS and CDR2 FQNEAQ come from the germline V gene. The CDR3 length is 15 residues. Trimming removed 5 bases at V and 3 bases at J, with 16 bases between. The CDR3 DNA reads TGTGCCAGCAGCAAGGAAAGAGCGAGGGACACTGAAGCTTTCTTT. As protein: CASSKERARDTEAFF.

The chain uses TRBV7-9 and TRBJ2-1; TRBD1 might be the D (6 bases). Trimming left V 4 bases short and J 1 base short, with 14 bases between. Looked up from germline, CDR1 is SEHNR and CDR2 is FQNEAQ (reference sequence). There are 16 residues in the CDR3. Here the CDR3 reads CASSWGLGISYNEQFF. The DNA of the CDR3 is TGTGCCAGCAGCTGGGGGCTTGGGATATCCTACAATGAGCAGTTCTTC.

V and J are TRBV9 and TRBJ2-2; TRBD2 matches at 10 bases. The V gene's germline CDR1 is SGDLS and CDR2 YYNGEE. The ends lost 3 bases at V and 2 bases at J; junction bases unmatched: 4. CDR3 length: 16 amino acids. Here the CDR3 DNA reads TGTGCCAGCAGCGAAGGACTAGCGGAAAACACCGGGGAGCTGTTTTTT. The encoded protein is CASSEGLAENTGELFF.

The V gene is TRBV10-3, the J gene TRBJ1-6; D may be TRBD1 (5 bases). Germline V gives CDR1 ENHRY, CDR2 SYGVKD. The CDR3 consists of 14 residues. V was pared by 6 bases and J by 3 bases, with 9 bases between. Here the CDR3 DNA reads TGTGCCATCAGCCCGACAGACTATAATTCACCCCTCCACTTT. Its protein product is CAISPTDYNSPLHF.

The V and J genes are TRBV5-6 and TRBJ1-2; no reliable D call. CDR3 length: 13 amino acids. Germline CDR1 reads SGHDT; CDR2 reads YYEEEE. V shed 4 bases and J shed 4 bases, with 11 bases lying between them. This chain's CDR3 is CASSLPVSYGYTF. In DNA, the CDR3 is TGTGCCAGCAGCCTCCCAGTTTCCTATGGCTACACCTTC.

This chain uses TRBV27 with TRBJ2-1; 7 bases line up with TRBD2. The V gene's germline CDR1 is MNHEY and CDR2 SMNVEV (reference sequence). This CDR3 region has 16 residues. V shed 1 base and J 2 bases; nucleotides not matched to a gene: 5. The DNA of the CDR3 is TGTGCCAGCAGTTTATATCCAGCGGGGCCCTACAATGAGCAGTTCTTC. This translates into CASSLYPAGPYNEQFF.

The V gene is TRBV3-1 (or the pseudogene TRBV3-2), the J gene TRBJ1-5; possible D gene TRBD1, 6 bases. Germline V gene data show CDR1 as LGHDT and CDR2 as YNNKEL (reference sequence). The CDR3 covers 14 residues. V gave up 2 bases and J gave up 7 bases, with 12 bases separating them. DNA of the CDR3: TGTGCCAGCAGCCAAACACAGGGTGGACAGCCCCAGCATTTT. Amino acids: CASSQTQGGQPQHF.

The V call is TRBV15, the J call TRBJ2-7, with 7 bases aligning to TRBD1. Germline CDR1 reads LNHNV; CDR2 reads YYDKDF (reference sequence). This CDR3 region has 15 residues. V lost 6 bases to trimming and J lost 3 bases; unmatched junction nucleotides: 11. CDR3 in amino acids: CATRTGSGTVYEQYF. CDR3 sequence (DNA): TGTGCCACCAGGACGGGTTCCGGGACAGTCTACGAGCAGTACTTC.

The chain is built from TRBV6-6 and TRBJ2-1; 13 nucleotides line up with TRBD2. Germline CDR1 and CDR2: MNHNY and SVGAGI (reference sequence). V was clipped by 5 bases and J by 0 bases; unmatched bases: 10. This CDR3 region has 19 residues. The CDR3 DNA is TGTGCCAGCAGTCGCGGACTAGCGGGAGTATTGAGCTCCTACAATGAGCAGTTCTTC. Encoded protein: CASSRGLAGVLSSYNEQFF.

This clone was seen more than once but under ten times. The CDR3 loop is CASSPAGLGETQYF. CDR3 in DNA: TGTGCCAGCTCACCAGCAGGGTTAGGAGAGACCCAGTACTTC. This chain uses TRBV18 with TRBJ2-5; a weak D match, TRBD1 (5 bases). The CDR3 is 14 residues long. Trimming took off 2 bases at V and 4 bases at J, with 11 bases between the two ends. CDR1 and CDR2 (germline): KGHSH, LQKENI. The whole variable domain, remainder taken from reference TRBV18 and TRBJ2-5, is NAGVMQNPRHLVRRRGQEARLRCSPMKGHSHVYWYRQLPEEGLKFMVYLQKENIIDESGMPKERFSAEFPKEGPSILRIQQVVRGDSAAYFCASSPAGLGETQYFGPGTRLLVL.

The chain recombines TRBV7-9 with TRBJ1-4, with 12 bases aligning to TRBD1. Per germline, CDR1 SEHNR and CDR2 FQNEAQ (reference sequence). Trimming cost V 4 bases and J 8 bases; bases outside gene matches: 5. This CDR3 contains 15 residues. This CDR3 is CASSWGQGALEKLFF. Here the CDR3 DNA reads TGTGCCAGCAGCTGGGGACAGGGGGCGTTGGAAAAACTGTTTTTT.